The 10 T cell receptor beta chains presented below share a single source sample, sequenced in a study of sequential checkpoint blockade in melanoma. Data came from immunoSEQ multiplex PCR; TCRdb stores just in-frame clones and leaves some out. The profile shows thousands of clones, roughly a fifth of them singletons. Treatment indicated: randomized to nivolumab then ipilimumab (arm A) or the reverse (arm B). The sequencing used tumor tissue (inferred from file names), collected from a patient given nivolumab and ipilimumab in sequence. These receptors were taken from a human donor with melanoma.

V is TRBV29-1 and J is TRBJ2-7; 11 bases fit TRBD2. J lost 2 bases, V lost 6 bases, and 3 bases had no gene match. CDR3 length equals 13 residues. The V gene's germline CDR1 is SQVTM and CDR2 ANQGSEA. CDR3 residues: CSVLGLAAYEQYF. CDR3 coding DNA: TGCAGCGTCCTGGGACTAGCGGCCTACGAGCAGTACTTC.

This clone was seen more than once but under ten times. The chain carries TRBV9 and TRBJ2-3; no firm D call. Looked up from germline, CDR1 is SGDLS and CDR2 is YYNGEE. CDR3 length: 13 amino acids. V lost 4 bases and J 3 bases, leaving 9 bases between the germline ends. DNA of the CDR3: TGTGCCAGCAGCTTAAGTGTTACAGATACGCAGTATTTT. Translating gives CASSLSVTDTQYF. The full variable domain, with the rest looked up from reference TRBV9 and TRBJ2-3, is DSGVTQTPKHLITATGQRVTLRCSPRSGDLSVYWYQQSLDQGLQFLIQYYNGEERAKGNILERFSAQQFPDLHSELNLSSLELGDSALYFCASSLSVTDTQYFGPGTRLTVL.

This clone was observed a handful of times. This chain's CDR3 is CASSPSGGSYEQYF. The DNA for the CDR3 is TGTGCCAGTAGTCCTAGCGGGGGGTCCTACGAGCAGTACTTC. V and J are TRBV19 and TRBJ2-7, with 11 bases matching TRBD2. The V and J ends lost 5 bases and 1 base, in that order; junction bases with no gene match: 1. The CDR3 is made up of 14 amino acids. Germline lookup yields CDR1 LNHDA and CDR2 SQIVND (reference sequence).

The rearrangement joins TRBV19 to TRBJ1-2; D is undetermined. V gave up 7 bases and J gave up 1 base, with 13 bases separating them. Per the germline V gene, CDR1 is LNHDA and CDR2 is SQIVND (reference sequence). The CDR3 is 14 residues long. CDR3 amino acids: CASKEGLGNYGYTF. For the CDR3, the DNA is TGTGCCAGTAAGGAGGGATTGGGTAACTATGGCTACACCTTC. The whole variable domain, filled in from reference TRBV19 and TRBJ1-2, reads DGGITQSPKYLFRKEGQNVTLSCEQNLNHDAMYWYRQDPGQGLRLIYYSQIVNDFQKGDIAEGYSVSREKKESFPLTVTSAQKNPTAFYLCASKEGLGNYGYTFGSGTRLTVV.

V and J are TRBV19 and TRBJ2-7; D not resolved. Trimming took off 5 bases at V and 4 bases at J, with 9 bases between the two ends. The CDR3 is 12 residues long. Germline V lookup: CDR1 LNHDA, CDR2 SQIVND (reference sequence). The CDR3 here is CASSQDRYEQYF. In DNA form, the CDR3 reads TGTGCCAGTAGTCAAGACCGTTACGAGCAGTACTTC.

This clone has more than one count but fewer than ten. This chain joins TRBV9 and TRBJ1-1; D is unresolved. The germline V gene encodes CDR1 SGDLS and CDR2 YYNGEE. V lost 4 bases, J lost 7 bases, and 11 bases lay in between. This CDR3 is built from 12 residues. The CDR3 nucleotides are TGTGCCAGCAGCAGAGCTGGTGATGAAGCTTTCTTT. Protein product: CASSRAGDEAFF.

The rearrangement links TRBV11-3 to TRBJ2-1, with 8 positions matching TRBD2. With V trimmed by 4 bases and J by 3 bases, 8 bases remained unmatched. The CDR3 spans 16 residues. The germline CDR1 and CDR2 sequences are SGHNT and YENEEA. The CDR3 nucleotides read TGTGCCAGCAGCTCCATAGCGGGGACCCTCTACAATGAGCAGTTCTTC. It yields the protein CASSSIAGTLYNEQFF. The variable domain in full, with the rest retrieved from reference TRBV11-3 and TRBJ2-1, is EAGVVQSPRYKIIEKKQPVAFWCNPISGHNTLYWYLQNLGQGPELLIRYENEEAVDDSQLPKDRFSAERLKGVDSTLKIQPAELGDSAVYLCASSSIAGTLYNEQFFGPGTRLTVL.

The table lists this clone with a count of one. The V and J genes are TRBV5-1 and TRBJ2-2, with TRBD2 identical over 13 bases. Per germline, CDR1 SGHRS and CDR2 YFSETQ. The CDR3 runs 19 residues. V dropped 8 bases and J dropped 0; count of bases not matched to a gene: 13. In nucleotides, the CDR3 is TGCGCCAGTAGACGGGTTGAGGGACTAGCGGGGACGAACACCGGGGAGCTGTTTTTT. Translating gives CASRRVEGLAGTNTGELFF.

There are many counts of this clone. Within the sample, other DNA sequences also encode this same CDR3. V gene TRBV11-3 combines with J gene TRBJ2-5, with D unclear. V was clipped by 3 bases and J by 2 bases, with 13 bases between them. CDR3 length: 15 residues. Germline V gene data show CDR1 as SGHNT and CDR2 as YENEEA. The DNA of the CDR3 is TGTGCCAGCAGCTTGTTGGCGGCCTCTCAAGAGACCCAGTACTTC. This gives the protein CASSLLAASQETQYF.

This clone appeared many times. V gene TRBV11-3 combines with J gene TRBJ2-7, with D possibly TRBD1 on 6 matching bases. Trimming stripped 4 bases from V and 2 bases from J, with 15 bases between. Germline CDR1 reads SGHNT; CDR2 reads YENEEA. The CDR3 runs 15 residues. The CDR3 nucleotides are TGTGCCAGCAGCTCAGGGGCCTCAAAACCCTACGAGCAGTACTTC. As protein: CASSSGASKPYEQYF. Combining the CDR3 with reference TRBV11-3 and TRBJ2-7 gives the whole variable domain EAGVVQSPRYKIIEKKQPVAFWCNPISGHNTLYWYLQNLGQGPELLIRYENEEAVDDSQLPKDRFSAERLKGVDSTLKIQPAELGDSAVYLCASSSGASKPYEQYFGPGTRLTVT.